Following are 21 T cell receptor beta chains from one sample sequenced in a study of response to subunit inactivated influenza vaccine. A single record per CDR3 protein comes from TCRdb applying MiXCR to the RT-PCR reads. This repertoire shows about 780,000 distinct CDR3 sequences, roughly 18% found once; its top ten account for 9.5% to 13%. The specimen comprised PBMCs from blood, sampled about 5 days after vaccination. These receptors originate from a man aged 50 to 60 who received an inactivated influenza vaccine.

This clonotype came up a few times. The V call is TRBV4-3, the J call TRBJ2-7, with 9 bases matching TRBD1. Germline trimming cut 5 bases from V and 3 bases from J; bases unmatched to any gene: 8. The CDR3 is made up of 15 amino acids. From germline, CDR1 is LGHNA and CDR2 YSLEER. DNA of the CDR3: TGCGCCAGCAGCTTGCAGGGACAGGGAAACTACGAGCAGTACTTC. This encodes CASSLQGQGNYEQYF.

The chain joins TRBV7-2 to TRBJ2-2; no clear D. The germline V gene has CDR1 SGHTA and CDR2 FQGNSA. V was clipped by 6 bases and J by 10 bases, with 15 bases between them. The length of the CDR3 is 13 residues. CDR3 in amino acids: CASRPGPIEELFF. The CDR3 DNA reads as TGTGCCAGCAGACCCGGGCCCATCGAGGAGCTGTTTTTT.

The chain recombines TRBV24-1 with TRBJ2-1; D remains unclear. The CDR3 covers 14 residues. Trimming left V 7 bases short and J 5 bases short, with 14 bases between. From germline, CDR1 is KGHDR and CDR2 SFDVKD. The CDR3 loop is CATSGPPNNNEQFF. The CDR3 bases are TGTGCCACCAGCGGTCCCCCCAATAACAATGAGCAGTTCTTC.

This rearrangement joins TRBV7-2 to TRBJ2-7; D is undetermined. V dropped 5 bases and J dropped 5 bases, with 13 bases sitting between them. The CDR3 consists of 13 residues. Germline CDR1 is SGHTA and CDR2 is FQGNSA. CDR3: CASSPPSAHEQYF. The CDR3 nucleotides are TGTGCCAGCAGCCCGCCCAGTGCCCACGAGCAGTACTTC.

The genes are TRBV4-3 and TRBJ2-4; maybe TRBD1 (6 bases). The CDR3 totals 16 residues. Germline V lookup: CDR1 LGHNA, CDR2 YSLEER. The V gene lost 4 bases and the J gene lost 4 bases, with 17 bases spanning the gap. Here the CDR3 DNA reads TGCGCCAGCAGCCTCGTCTACGGGACAAGTAAAAACATTCAGTACTTC. It is translated as CASSLVYGTSKNIQYF.

This clonotype has only a few counts. The chain is built from TRBV10-3 and TRBJ2-7; 10 bases fit TRBD2. V shed 4 bases and J 5 bases; nucleotides not matched to a gene: 8. The CDR3 sequence is 15 residues long. Germline assignment: CDR1 ENHRY and CDR2 SYGVKD. The CDR3 region is CAISGSSGSFHEQYF. For the CDR3, the DNA is TGTGCCATCAGTGGCTCTAGCGGGAGTTTCCACGAGCAGTACTTC.

The chain combines TRBV29-1 with TRBJ2-2, with D unclear. Germline V gives CDR1 SQVTM, CDR2 ANQGSEA. The V gene lost 4 bases and the J gene lost 7 bases, with 13 bases spanning the gap. The CDR3 totals 13 residues. CDR3 loop: CSVGWAGGGELFF. CDR3 in DNA: TGCAGCGTTGGATGGGCTGGTGGCGGGGAGCTGTTTTTT.

This CDR3 reads CASSYELPRKNTEAFF. CDR3 coding DNA: TGTGCCAGCAGTTATGAATTACCGCGGAAGAACACTGAAGCTTTCTTT. V usage is TRBV6-2 or TRBV6-3 and J usage is TRBJ1-1; D is unresolved. Germline-derived CDR1 and CDR2 are MNHEY and SVGEGT. V shed 3 bases and J shed 1 base, with 15 bases lying between them. The CDR3 contains 16 residues.

This clonotype was counted ten times or more. V gene TRBV19 combines with J gene TRBJ2-7, with 7 bases fitting TRBD1. The J segment lost 0 bases and the V segment lost 9 bases, leaving 11 bases of the junction unmatched. Looked up from germline, CDR1 is LNHDA and CDR2 is SQIVND (reference sequence). CDR3 size: 15 residues. CDR3 sequence (DNA): TGTGCCAGCACGTCTGGGACAGCGAGCTCCTACGAGCAGTACTTC. This gives the protein CASTSGTASSYEQYF.

The rearrangement uses TRBV28 and TRBJ2-2; the D gene could be TRBD1 or TRBD2 (5 bases each). The germline gives CDR1 MDHEN, CDR2 SYDVKM. Between the trimmed V and J ends, which lost 1 base and 4 bases, there was a span of 16 bases. The CDR3 has 17 amino acids. The CDR3 spells CASSLYFGTDTTGELFF. The DNA for the CDR3 is TGTGCCAGCAGTTTATACTTCGGGACCGATACCACCGGGGAGCTGTTTTTT.

This clonotype was seen a handful of times. The chain carries TRBV5-1 and TRBJ2-2, with D maybe TRBD1 (5 bases). V was cut by 1 base and J by 4 bases, with 11 bases left in between. The CDR3 contains 15 residues. Looked up from germline, CDR1 is SGHRS and CDR2 is YFSETQ. This CDR3 is CASSLIAGATGELFF. In DNA, the CDR3 is TGCGCCAGCAGCTTGATAGCTGGGGCCACCGGGGAGCTGTTTTTT. Supplemented by reference TRBV5-1 and TRBJ2-2, the full variable domain reads KAGVTQTPRYLIKTRGQQVTLSCSPISGHRSVSWYQQTPGQGLQFLFEYFSETQRNKGNFPGRFSGRQFSNSRSEMNVSTLELGDSALYLCASSLIAGATGELFFGEGSRLTVL.

The chain combines TRBV5-6 with TRBJ2-1, with 8 nucleotides matching TRBD1. The germline V gene encodes CDR1 SGHDT and CDR2 YYEEEE. Losses at the gene ends were 4 bases for V and 8 bases for J; bases not matched to a gene: 14. The CDR3 is made up of 16 amino acids. CDR3 DNA: TGTGCCAGCAGCGCCCTCGGCGACAGGGGAGAGGATGAGCAGTTCTTC. This gives the protein CASSALGDRGEDEQFF.

This clonotype has just a few counts. The chain links TRBV10-3 to TRBJ2-7; D gene ambiguous. The CDR3 is 15 amino acids. Trimming took 4 bases from V and 1 from J, leaving 14 bases between them. Per germline, CDR1 ENHRY and CDR2 SYGVKD. CDR3: CAISATATSSYEQYF. In DNA, the CDR3 is TGTGCCATCAGTGCGACGGCCACCTCATCCTACGAGCAGTACTTC.

This chain connects TRBV20-1 to TRBJ1-5; weak D call: TRBD1 (5 bases). The CDR3 sequence is 15 residues long. Germline CDR1 and CDR2: DFQATT and SNEGSKA (reference sequence). V lost 4 bases and J 4 bases, leaving 17 bases between the germline ends. As DNA, the CDR3 is TGCAGTGCTAAGAGGGGACCGGGGCATAATCAGCCCCAGCATTTT. It encodes CSAKRGPGHNQPQHF.

This clonotype showed up just a few times. This sequence joins TRBV7-2 and TRBJ2-1; maybe TRBD2 (6 bases). Germline CDR1 SGHTA, CDR2 FQGNSA. The V gene lost 10 bases and the J gene lost 2 bases, with 15 bases spanning the gap. The CDR3 totals 14 residues. CDR3 DNA sequence: TGTGCCACCAAGCTAGCGTGGGCCTACAATGAGCAGTTCTTC. It yields the protein CATKLAWAYNEQFF.

The V gene is TRBV12-3 or TRBV12-4, the J gene TRBJ2-7; D is perhaps TRBD2 (5 bases). V lost 4 bases and J lost 2, with 12 bases in between. CDR3 length: 14 residues. The CDR3 sequence is CASSYPSLTYEQYF. The CDR3 bases are TGTGCCAGCAGTTACCCTAGCTTAACCTACGAGCAGTACTTC.

This clonotype appeared a few times. This chain joins TRBV4-2 and TRBJ2-3; a weak D match, TRBD2 (7 bases). The V gene lost 0 bases and the J gene lost 5 bases, with 12 bases spanning the gap. The CDR3 length is 15 residues. Germline V lookup: CDR1 LGHNA, CDR2 YNFKEQ. CDR3 region: CASSQEGGGGDTQYF. The CDR3 bases are TGTGCCAGCAGCCAAGAGGGGGGGGGCGGAGATACGCAGTATTTT.

At least ten counts were recorded for this clonotype. This chain uses TRBV20-1 with TRBJ2-7; 8 positions agree with TRBD1. The J segment lost 2 bases and the V segment lost 3 bases, leaving 6 bases of the junction unmatched. Germline V lookup: CDR1 DFQATT, CDR2 SNEGSKA (reference sequence). CDR3 length: 14 residues. The CDR3 reads CSASFLTGAYEQYF. DNA for the CDR3: TGCAGTGCTAGTTTCCTGACAGGGGCCTACGAGCAGTACTTC.

The sample holds a few counts of this clonotype. Sequence at one end of the junction differs from germline and may be a read error. J is TRBJ1-5 and V is TRBV11-2; unclear D gene. CDR1 and CDR2 (germline): SGHAT, FQNNGV. The CDR3 extends over 14 amino acids. The CDR3 loop reads CASSLEGSSQPQHF. The CDR3 region has the DNA TGTGCCAGCAGCTTAGAAGGGAGCAGTCAGCCCCAGCATTTT.

The chain uses TRBV9 and TRBJ2-5; 8 nucleotides line up with TRBD2. The CDR3 sequence is 16 residues long. CDR1 and CDR2 (germline): SGDLS, YYNGEE. V gave up 0 bases and J gave up 7 bases; unmatched junction bases: 11. CDR3 in DNA: TGTGCCAGCAGCGTAGGGCGGGAGGCCCCCGTTGGGACCCAGTACTTC. Protein product: CASSVGREAPVGTQYF.

This clonotype appeared many times. The V call is TRBV7-2, the J call TRBJ1-6; the D is unclear. CDR3 length equals 15 residues. Germline CDR1 and CDR2: SGHTA and FQGNSA. V lost 1 base to trimming and J lost 7 bases, with 11 bases between them. The CDR3 DNA is TGTGCCAGCAGCTTAGGCGGGAGGAACAATTCACCCCTCCACTTT. Encoded protein: CASSLGGRNNSPLHF. The whole variable domain, remainder taken from reference TRBV7-2 and TRBJ1-6, is GAGVSQSPSNKVTEKGKDVELRCDPISGHTALYWYRQSLGQGLEFLIYFQGNSAPDKSGLPSDRFSAERTGGSVSTLTIQRTQQEDSAVYLCASSLGGRNNSPLHFGNGTRLTVT.